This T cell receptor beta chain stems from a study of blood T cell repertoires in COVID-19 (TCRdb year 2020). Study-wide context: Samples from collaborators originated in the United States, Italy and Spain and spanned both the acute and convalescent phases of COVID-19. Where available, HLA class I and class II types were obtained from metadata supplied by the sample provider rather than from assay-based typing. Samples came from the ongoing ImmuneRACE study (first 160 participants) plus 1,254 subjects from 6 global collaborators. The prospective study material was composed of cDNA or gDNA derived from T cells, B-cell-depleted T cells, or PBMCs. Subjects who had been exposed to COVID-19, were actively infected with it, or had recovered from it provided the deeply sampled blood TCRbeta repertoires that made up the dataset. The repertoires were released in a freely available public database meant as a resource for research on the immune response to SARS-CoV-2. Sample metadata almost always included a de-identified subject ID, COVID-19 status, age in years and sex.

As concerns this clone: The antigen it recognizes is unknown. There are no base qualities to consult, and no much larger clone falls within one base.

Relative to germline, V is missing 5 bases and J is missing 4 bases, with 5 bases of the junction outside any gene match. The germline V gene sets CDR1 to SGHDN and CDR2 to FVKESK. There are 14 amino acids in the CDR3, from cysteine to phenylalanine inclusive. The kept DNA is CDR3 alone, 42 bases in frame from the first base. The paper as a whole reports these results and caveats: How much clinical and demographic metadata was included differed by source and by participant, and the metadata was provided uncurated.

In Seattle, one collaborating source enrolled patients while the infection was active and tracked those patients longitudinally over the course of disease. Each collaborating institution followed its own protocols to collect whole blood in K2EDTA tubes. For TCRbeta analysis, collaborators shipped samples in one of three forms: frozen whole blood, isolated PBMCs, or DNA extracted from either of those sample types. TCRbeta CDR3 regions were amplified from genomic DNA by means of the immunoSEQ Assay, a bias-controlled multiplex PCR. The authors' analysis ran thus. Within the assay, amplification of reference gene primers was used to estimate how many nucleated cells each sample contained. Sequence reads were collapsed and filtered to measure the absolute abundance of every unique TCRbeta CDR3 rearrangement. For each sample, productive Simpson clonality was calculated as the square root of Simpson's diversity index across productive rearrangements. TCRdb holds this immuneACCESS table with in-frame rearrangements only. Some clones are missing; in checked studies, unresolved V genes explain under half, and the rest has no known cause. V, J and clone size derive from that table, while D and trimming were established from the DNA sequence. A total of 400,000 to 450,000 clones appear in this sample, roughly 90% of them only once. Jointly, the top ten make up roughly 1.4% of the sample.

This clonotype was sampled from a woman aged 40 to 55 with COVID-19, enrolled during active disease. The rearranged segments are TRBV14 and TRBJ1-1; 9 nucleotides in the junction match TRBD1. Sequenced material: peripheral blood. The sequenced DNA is TGTGCCAGCAGCATACAGGGGGCGAGCACTGAAGCTTTCTTT. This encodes CASSIQGASTEAFF. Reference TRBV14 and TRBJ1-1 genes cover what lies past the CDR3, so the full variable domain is EAGVTQFPSHSVIEKGQTVTLRCDPISGHDNLYWYRRVMGKEIKFLLHFVKESKQDESGMPNNRFLAERTGGTYSTLKVQPAELEDSGVYFCASSIQGASTEAFFGQGTRLTVV.